The 4 T cell receptor beta chains below were found in one sample sequenced in a study of blood T cell repertoires in COVID-19. The table came from immunoSEQ multiplex PCR; TCRdb's copy has only in-frame clones and leaves some out. The sample has 200,000 to 250,000 clones, approximately 86% seen once. The sequenced material came from PBMCs or T cells enriched from blood (not recorded which). All receptors come from a woman in her forties with acute COVID-19.

V usage is TRBV14 and J usage is TRBJ1-3; 7 positions agree with TRBD1. This CDR3 has 17 amino acids. The junction had 6 bases not matched to a gene; V was cut back by 1 base and J by 0 bases. CDR1 is SGHDN, CDR2 FVKESK, per germline. DNA of the CDR3: TGTGCCAGCAGCCAAGCCGGGACAGCTTACTCTGGAAACACCATATATTTT. Translation: CASSQAGTAYSGNTIYF.

The V call is TRBV5-1, the J call TRBJ2-2; maybe TRBD2 (6 bases). V lost 2 bases and J 1 base, leaving 9 bases between the germline ends. The CDR3 has 15 amino acids. Germline V gene data show CDR1 as SGHRS and CDR2 as YFSETQ. The CDR3: CASSFLGGNTGELFF. The CDR3 DNA follows: TGCGCCAGCAGCTTTTTGGGGGGGAACACCGGGGAGCTGTTTTTT. Combining the CDR3 with reference TRBV5-1 and TRBJ2-2 gives the whole variable domain KAGVTQTPRYLIKTRGQQVTLSCSPISGHRSVSWYQQTPGQGLQFLFEYFSETQRNKGNFPGRFSGRQFSNSRSEMNVSTLELGDSALYLCASSFLGGNTGELFFGEGSRLTVL.

The rearrangement joins TRBV7-2 to TRBJ1-6; possibly TRBD1 for D (6 bases). Trimming pared 5 bases from V and 6 bases from J, leaving 17 bases between. Germline V gene data show CDR1 as SGHTA and CDR2 as FQGNSA. This CDR3 has 16 amino acids. CDR3 nucleotides: TGTGCCAGCAGCCGCATCTCACAGGGAATTAATTCACCCCTCCACTTT. Its protein product is CASSRISQGINSPLHF.

This sequence joins TRBV2 and TRBJ2-1, with D perhaps TRBD2 (7 bases). The V gene's germline CDR1 is SNHLY and CDR2 FYNNEI. The CDR3 sequence is 16 residues long. V was cut by 1 base and J by 9 bases, with 19 bases left in between. DNA for the CDR3: TGTGCCAGCAGTGAAGGGGGGGGCCCCCCACGCGGTGAGCAGTTCTTC. Protein product: CASSEGGGPPRGEQFF.